This T cell receptor (beta chain) came from a study of T-cell reconstitution after alpha-beta-depleted transplantation in children. Study results and caveats: Expanded clones from the graft, numbering several hundred, reportedly supplied alpha-beta T cells about two months after transplant. TCRbeta diversity was high at day 60 in some patients (a result of surviving recipient T cells and thymic progenitors). Newly made T cells mostly supplied T-cell counts and diversity one year after transplant.

This clonotype was detected many times. Its antigen remains unidentified. In germline, CDR1 is MNHEY, CDR2 SVGEGT. The CDR3 sequence is 15 residues long. Trimming pared 5 bases from V and 6 bases from J, leaving 18 bases between. For TCRbeta, the library was prepared with unique molecular identifiers. TCRdb used MiXCR to reprocess the PCR reads, holding one entry per CDR3 protein. This table holds some 840,000 distinct CDR3 sequences, 16% found once. This receptor was obtained from a male patient under 18 who had a stem cell transplant for acute lymphoblastic leukemia, so the T cells may come from the graft donor. V and J are TRBV6-2 or TRBV6-3 and TRBJ2-3, with no clear D. The sequences come from PBMCs, mostly from graft donor cells, collected 360 days after TCRalphabeta/CD19-depleted stem cell transplant. The CDR3, as DNA: TGTGCCAGCAGTCCGCCTTTCTTGTTTCAGGATACGCAGTATTTT. Translation gives CASSPPFLFQDTQYF.